This T cell receptor (beta chain) derives from a study of CD8+CD57+ T cells in acquired aplastic anemia. On the study more broadly: Quantities of DNA derived from sorted CD4+ and CD8+ cells averaged approximately 3 ug. The average read count for CD4+ cells in healthy donors was some 9.9 million.

Trimming shortened V by 6 bases and J by 0 bases, and 12 bases separated the two germline ends. Germline V lookup: CDR1 LNHDA, CDR2 SQIVND (reference sequence). This CDR3 has 16 residues. The template used for profiling TCR beta VDJ and CDR3 was genomic DNA. TCRdb redid the calling of the reads with MiXCR, one entry per CDR3 protein. The sample records around 230,000 distinct CDR3 sequences, under 65% being singletons. The J gene is TRBJ2-6, the V gene TRBV19, with D possibly being TRBD2 (6 bases). The sample was sorted CD4+, CD8+, or CD8+CD57+ T cells (not recorded which) from PBMCs. The TCR originated in a human donor in good health. The CDR3 loop is CASSRDSNSGANVLTF. DNA of the CDR3: TGTGCCAGTAGCCGGGACTCGAACTCTGGGGCCAACGTCCTGACTTTC.